Listed here are 32 T cell receptor beta chains from one sample, sequenced in a study of patients and donors after allogeneic stem cell transplantation. TCRdb re-analysed the RT-PCR reads in MiXCR, keeping a single row per CDR3 protein. This sample carries about 320 distinct CDR3 sequences, over 2.5% of them seen once, and the ten largest clones take roughly 54%. The specimen sequenced was blood, either unsorted or a sorted T cell fraction (not recorded which). The receptors were gathered from a human donor who was either an allogeneic HSCT recipient or a stem cell or donor lymphocyte infusion donor (not recorded which). It is not recorded whose cells these are; they may come from a transplant donor.

Within the sample, this clonotype is medium-sized. This sequence joins TRBV30 and TRBJ1-2; 7 nucleotides line up with TRBD1. Germline-derived CDR1 and CDR2 are GTSNPN and SVGIG (reference sequence). The CDR3 has 11 amino acids. The trim removed 6 bases at V and 8 bases at J, leaving 6 bases unmatched. The CDR3 DNA follows: TGTGCCTGCACGACAGGGTTCGGCTACACCTTC. It codes for CACTTGFGYTF.

This clonotype rates as large (0.1 to 1%). This chain links TRBV9 with TRBJ2-1; 7 nucleotides match TRBD1. The CDR3 runs 14 residues. The germline gives CDR1 SGDLS, CDR2 YYNGEE. Losses at the gene ends were 0 bases for V and 8 bases for J; bases not matched to a gene: 5. CDR3: CASSVAYRGDEQFF. CDR3 nucleotides: TGTGCCAGCAGCGTAGCCTACAGGGGCGATGAGCAGTTCTTC.

In this sample, this clonotype turned up a few times. The chain links TRBV29-1 to TRBJ2-7; D possibly corresponds to TRBD1 (5 bases). The CDR3 is 14 residues long. Trimming pared 5 bases from V and 1 base from J, leaving 15 bases between. Germline V gene data show CDR1 as SQVTM and CDR2 as ANQGSEA. The CDR3 DNA sequence: TGCAGCGTTATGGGGCCAGAAATTTCCTACGAGCAGTACTTC. It codes for CSVMGPEISYEQYF.

V gene TRBV11-2 combines with J gene TRBJ2-5; 12 nucleotides align to TRBD2. From germline, CDR1 is SGHAT and CDR2 FQNNGV. V shed 5 bases and J 2 bases; nucleotides not matched to a gene: 3. This CDR3 region has 15 residues. The DNA of the CDR3 is TGTGCCAGCAGCAAAGGACTAGCGGGGCAAGAGACCCAGTACTTC. Translating gives CASSKGLAGQETQYF.

This clonotype is deemed medium-sized. V and J are TRBV7-7 and TRBJ2-5; 7 nucleotides align to TRBD2. V was clipped by 1 base and J by 2 bases; unmatched bases: 13. The CDR3 runs to 18 residues. CDR1 and CDR2 (germline): SSHAT, FNYEAQ (reference sequence). The CDR3 DNA follows: TGTGCCAGCAGCTTAGAGTCTAGCGGAGCGGGACCTCAAGAGACCCAGTACTTC. This sequence encodes CASSLESSGAGPQETQYF.

By sample share, this clonotype is medium-sized. The rearrangement links TRBV7-2 to TRBJ1-1, with D possibly matching TRBD1 (5 bases). CDR1 SGHTA and CDR2 FQGNSA come from the germline V gene. This CDR3 spans 13 amino acids. V lost 3 bases, J lost 4 bases, and 9 bases lay in between. DNA for the CDR3: TGTGCCAGCAGCTTGTTCGGGGGCACTGAAGCTTTCTTT. Translation: CASSLFGGTEAFF. Full variable domain (outside the CDR3, taken from reference TRBV7-2 and TRBJ1-1): GAGVSQSPSNKVTEKGKDVELRCDPISGHTALYWYRQSLGQGLEFLIYFQGNSAPDKSGLPSDRFSAERTGGSVSTLTIQRTQQEDSAVYLCASSLFGGTEAFFGQGTRLTVV.

Sample share makes this clonotype large. The rearrangement uses TRBV9 and TRBJ2-6; the D is unclear. V lost 0 bases to trimming and J lost 2 bases, with 9 bases between them. The germline gives CDR1 SGDLS, CDR2 YYNGEE. The CDR3 extends over 16 amino acids. The CDR3 DNA is TGTGCCAGCAGCGTAGCGTATAGGGCTGGGGCCAACGTCCTGACTTTC. Residues: CASSVAYRAGANVLTF. The variable domain in full, completed from reference TRBV9 and TRBJ2-6, reads DSGVTQTPKHLITATGQRVTLRCSPRSGDLSVYWYQQSLDQGLQFLIQYYNGEERAKGNILERFSAQQFPDLHSELNLSSLELGDSALYFCASSVAYRAGANVLTFGAGSRLTVL.

By frequency in the sample, this clonotype is medium-sized. Relative to the germline gene, one junction end is altered; a read error may explain this. V gene TRBV11-1 combines with J gene TRBJ1-1; D perhaps matches TRBD1 (5 bases). Germline CDR1 and CDR2: SGHAT and FQDESV (reference sequence). The CDR3 is 15 amino acids. The CDR3 nucleotides are TGTGCTAGCAGCTTCATGGACAACTTGGCGACTGAAGTTTTCTTT. This sequence encodes CASSFMDNLATEVFF.

This clonotype is categorized as medium-sized. The V call is TRBV27, the J call TRBJ1-2; no clear D. CDR3 length: 16 amino acids. Per the germline V gene, CDR1 is MNHEY and CDR2 is SMNVEV (reference sequence). The V and J ends lost 5 bases and 1 base respectively, with 17 bases between them. The CDR3 loop reads CASSPQQEMLNYGYTF. As DNA, the CDR3 is TGTGCCAGCAGTCCCCAGCAAGAGATGCTTAACTATGGCTACACCTTC.

This clonotype rates as large. The genes are TRBV2 and TRBJ2-7, with unresolved D. This CDR3 comprises 13 residues. CDR1 is SNHLY and CDR2 is FYNNEI in the germline V gene. The V end was cut by 7 bases, the J end by 1 base, with 11 bases between. CDR3 sequence (DNA): TGTGCCAGCATGGTTTCGGATTCCTACGAGCAGTACGTC. It is translated as CASMVSDSYEQYV.

J is TRBJ2-1 and V is TRBV7-8; D call uncertain. V shed 5 bases and J shed 6 bases, with 11 bases lying between them. Germline V gene sequence: CDR1 SGHVS, CDR2 FQNEAQ. The CDR3 runs 13 residues. The CDR3 sequence: CASSPSGSNEQFF. The CDR3 nucleotides read TGTGCCAGCAGCCCGTCTGGCTCCAATGAGCAGTTCTTC.

This clonotype ranks as large. The chain employs TRBV7-2 and TRBJ2-1, with 13 bases matching TRBD2. J gave up 5 bases and V 5 bases, and 3 bases lay outside the gene matches. CDR1 and CDR2 from the germline V gene are SGHTA and FQGNSA. The CDR3 has 15 residues. The CDR3 protein is CASSAGLAGNNEQFF. DNA of the CDR3: TGTGCCAGCAGCGCGGGACTAGCGGGGAACAATGAGCAGTTCTTC.

This clonotype counts as medium-sized (0.01 to 0.1%). J is TRBJ2-2 and V is TRBV6-2 or TRBV6-3; weak D call: TRBD1 (6 bases). Trimming left V 6 bases short and J 6 bases short, with 20 bases between. The CDR3 totals 16 residues. CDR1 is MNHEY and CDR2 is SVGEGT in the germline V gene. The CDR3 loop is CASSPPPAGVAGELFF. DNA of the CDR3: TGTGCCAGCAGCCCTCCCCCGGCAGGGGTGGCCGGGGAGCTGTTTTTT.

By sample fraction, this clonotype is medium-sized. This chain uses TRBV6-4 with TRBJ2-1; unclear D gene. This CDR3 contains 13 residues. Germline V CDR1 and CDR2: MRHNA, SNTAGT. Trimming took off 0 bases at V and 8 bases at J, with 8 bases between the two ends. CDR3 nucleotides: TGTGCCAGCAGTGACTCGGAAAGGCATGAGCAGTTCTTC. This gives the protein CASSDSERHEQFF.

In its sample, this clonotype is medium-sized (0.01 to 0.1%). The chain is built from TRBV7-2 and TRBJ2-5, with TRBD1 as a possible D gene (5 bases). Trimming took 5 bases from V and 4 from J, leaving 20 bases between them. Germline CDR1 and CDR2: SGHTA and FQGNSA. The CDR3 runs 16 residues. CDR3 sequence: CASSRRVGRVRETQYF. CDR3 sequence (DNA): TGTGCCAGCAGCCGACGCGTCGGCAGGGTACGAGAGACCCAGTACTTC.

This clonotype was seen a few times. This sequence joins TRBV7-1 and TRBJ2-2; D gene ambiguous. TRBV7-1 is noted as an ORF with a role that remains uncertain. The CDR3 runs 14 residues. The V end was cut by 2 bases, the J end by 6 bases, with 10 bases between. The CDR3 coding sequence is TGTGCCAGCAGCTCATCCCGGGCCCCCGGGGAGCTGTTTTTT. It translates to CASSSSRAPGELFF.

By proportion, this clonotype is large. V is TRBV5-4 and J is TRBJ2-5; D may be TRBD1 or TRBD2 (5 bases each). CDR1 and CDR2 (germline): SGHNT, YYREEE (reference sequence). This CDR3 has 14 residues. The V gene lost 0 bases and the J gene lost 5 bases, with 11 bases spanning the gap. The CDR3 here is CASSLGGSWETQYF. DNA for the CDR3: TGTGCCAGCAGCTTGGGGGGGTCCTGGGAGACCCAGTACTTC.

The V gene is TRBV12-3 or TRBV12-4, the J gene TRBJ2-5; TRBD1 agrees at 8 bases. V was pared by 6 bases and J by 5 bases, with 5 bases of the junction left unmatched. The CDR3 runs 13 residues. The CDR3 nucleotides are TGTGCCAGCAGACGGACAGGGACGGAGACCCAGTACTTC. This sequence encodes CASRRTGTETQYF.

The table lists this clonotype with a few counts. The chain employs TRBV18 and TRBJ1-2; D gene uncertain. The V end was cut by 3 bases, the J end by 2 bases, with 19 bases between. This CDR3 spans 17 amino acids. Germline assignment: CDR1 KGHSH and CDR2 LQKENI. The CDR3 sequence: CASSPGAGNNPNYGYTF. CDR3 sequence (DNA): TGTGCCAGCTCACCGGGAGCAGGCAACAACCCAAACTATGGCTACACCTTC.

By share of the sample, this clonotype is medium-sized (0.01 to 0.1%). The V gene is TRBV9, the J gene TRBJ2-1, with TRBD2 identical over 10 bases. The V and J ends lost 1 base and 9 bases, in that order; junction bases with no gene match: 4. The CDR3 is 14 residues long. The germline V gene encodes CDR1 SGDLS and CDR2 YYNGEE. CDR3 sequence: CASSVIAGGGEQFF. Here the CDR3 DNA reads TGTGCCAGCAGCGTAATAGCGGGAGGAGGTGAGCAGTTCTTC.

This clonotype was counted between two and nine times. The gene calls are TRBV12-3 or TRBV12-4 and TRBJ1-1; D is unresolved. V was clipped by 6 bases and J by 6 bases, with 14 bases between them. This CDR3 comprises 13 residues. The DNA of the CDR3 is TGTGCCAGCAGACAGACTGCGCAAGCTGAAGCTTTCTTT. Translated: CASRQTAQAEAFF.

Sample share makes this clonotype medium-sized. This chain connects TRBV7-9 to TRBJ2-3; D is unresolved. This CDR3 comprises 15 residues. Trimming took 0 bases from V and 2 from J, leaving 9 bases between them. Germline V lookup: CDR1 SEHNR, CDR2 FQNEAQ (reference sequence). This chain's CDR3 is CASSLAGDDTDTQYF. The CDR3 region has the DNA TGTGCCAGCAGCTTAGCTGGAGATGACACAGATACGCAGTATTTT.

This clonotype is classed as hyperexpanded. V usage is TRBV10-3 and J usage is TRBJ2-1; no firm D call. The CDR3 is made up of 13 amino acids. The V end was cut by 2 bases, the J end by 6 bases, with 8 bases between. Germline CDR1 is ENHRY and CDR2 is SYGVKD. The CDR3 DNA sequence: TGTGCCATCAGTGAGAACGACGGCAATGAGCAGTTCTTC. Translating it yields CAISENDGNEQFF.

By share, this clonotype ranks as medium-sized. The chain links TRBV3-1 to TRBJ2-3; D is undetermined. Germline CDR1 is LGHDT and CDR2 is YNNKEL (reference sequence). The CDR3 is 14 amino acids. V lost 3 bases to trimming and J lost 9 bases, with 16 bases between them. The CDR3 loop reads CASSHDLGSITQYF. The CDR3 DNA reads as TGTGCCAGCAGCCACGACCTCGGATCGATAACGCAGTATTTT.

This clonotype was seen a handful of times. The chain carries TRBV7-8 and TRBJ2-1, with TRBD2 matching 10 bases. In germline, CDR1 is SGHVS, CDR2 FQNEAQ. This CDR3 has 16 residues. J gave up 2 bases and V 1 base, and 2 bases lay outside the gene matches. The chain's CDR3 is CASSLEAGGTYNEQFF. The CDR3 nucleotides are TGTGCCAGCAGCTTAGAAGCGGGGGGGACCTACAATGAGCAGTTCTTC.

This clonotype was found a few times. The chain joins TRBV7-3 to TRBJ2-3, with a possible D match to TRBD1 (6 bases). The germline V gene has CDR1 SGHTA and CDR2 FQGTGA. Trimming pared 4 bases from V and 5 bases from J, leaving 10 bases between. The CDR3 is 13 amino acids. The CDR3 spells CASSSEGGDTQYF. DNA for the CDR3: TGTGCCAGCAGCTCCGAAGGGGGAGATACGCAGTATTTT.

In this sample, this clonotype is medium-sized. The V gene is TRBV6-5, the J gene TRBJ2-5; either TRBD1 or TRBD2 may fit D (5 bases each). Trimming took off 2 bases at V and 2 bases at J, with 9 bases between the two ends. Germline lookup yields CDR1 MNHEY and CDR2 SVGAGI. CDR3 length equals 14 residues. CDR3: CASSYPGLQETQYF. The CDR3 bases are TGTGCCAGCAGTTACCCGGGGCTACAAGAGACCCAGTACTTC.

By share, this clonotype ranks as medium-sized. V and J are TRBV27 and TRBJ2-7; 7 bases are shared with TRBD1. The J segment lost 6 bases and the V segment lost 6 bases, leaving 8 bases of the junction unmatched. There are 13 residues in the CDR3. The germline CDR1 and CDR2 sequences are MNHEY and SMNVEV (reference sequence). The CDR3, as DNA: TGTGCCAGCAGCGTCGGACAGGCCTCCGAGCAGTACGTC. It codes for CASSVGQASEQYV.

In this sample, this clonotype turned up a few times. V is TRBV5-4 and J is TRBJ1-2, with 9 bases that match TRBD1. The CDR3 consists of 16 residues. V was clipped by 4 bases and J by 5 bases; unmatched bases: 12. The germline V gene encodes CDR1 SGHNT and CDR2 YYREEE (reference sequence). The CDR3 here is CASSHDPGQGGYGYTF. CDR3 sequence (DNA): TGTGCCAGCAGCCATGACCCGGGACAGGGCGGGTATGGCTACACCTTC.

By share of the sample, this clonotype is medium-sized. The chain carries TRBV6-2 or TRBV6-3 and TRBJ2-7; D is possibly TRBD1 (7 bases). Germline-derived CDR1 and CDR2 are MNHEY and SVGEGT. The CDR3 extends over 12 amino acids. V lost 5 bases to trimming and J lost 7 bases, with 12 bases between them. CDR3 sequence (DNA): TGTGCCAGCAGTCCAGGGGGAGGAGAGCAGTACTTC. This encodes CASSPGGGEQYF.

This clonotype ranks as medium-sized. The chain recombines TRBV6-2 or TRBV6-3 with TRBJ2-3; 10 bases are shared with TRBD2. Germline V gene lookup returns CDR1 MNHEY and CDR2 SVGEGT. The junction had 2 bases not matched to a gene; V was cut back by 5 bases and J by 3 bases. This CDR3 region has 14 residues. The CDR3 DNA reads TGTGCCAGCAGTCGGGGACTAGCGACAGATACGCAGTATTTT. Its protein product is CASSRGLATDTQYF.

Sample share makes this clonotype medium-sized. This chain uses TRBV20-1 with TRBJ2-7; weak D call: TRBD2 (5 bases). CDR1 is DFQATT, CDR2 SNEGSKA, per germline (reference sequence). This CDR3 contains 16 residues. Trimming left V 0 bases short and J 3 bases short, with 18 bases between. DNA for the CDR3: TGCAGTGCTAGAGATCCGGACTCCCGAGACTACTACGAGCAGTACTTC. This sequence encodes CSARDPDSRDYYEQYF.